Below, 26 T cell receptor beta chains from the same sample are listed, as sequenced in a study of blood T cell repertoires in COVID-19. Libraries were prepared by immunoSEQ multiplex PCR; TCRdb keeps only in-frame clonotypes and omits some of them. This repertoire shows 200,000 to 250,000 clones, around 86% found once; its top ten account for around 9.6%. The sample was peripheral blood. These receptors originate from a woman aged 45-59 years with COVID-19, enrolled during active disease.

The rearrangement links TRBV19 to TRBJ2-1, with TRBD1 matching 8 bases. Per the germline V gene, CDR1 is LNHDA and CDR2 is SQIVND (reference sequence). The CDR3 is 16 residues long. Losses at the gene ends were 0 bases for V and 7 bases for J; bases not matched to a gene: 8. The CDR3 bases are TGTGCCAGTAGTATAGAGGGCAGGGGGCATCCTAATGAGCAGTTCTTC. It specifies CASSIEGRGHPNEQFF.

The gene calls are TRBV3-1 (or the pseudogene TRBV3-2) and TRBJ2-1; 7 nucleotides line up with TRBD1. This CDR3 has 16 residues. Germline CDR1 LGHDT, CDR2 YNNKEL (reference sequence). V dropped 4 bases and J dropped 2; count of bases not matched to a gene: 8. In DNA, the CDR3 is TGTGCCAGCAGCCCCCAGACAGGGCCCACCTACAATGAGCAGTTCTTC. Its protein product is CASSPQTGPTYNEQFF.

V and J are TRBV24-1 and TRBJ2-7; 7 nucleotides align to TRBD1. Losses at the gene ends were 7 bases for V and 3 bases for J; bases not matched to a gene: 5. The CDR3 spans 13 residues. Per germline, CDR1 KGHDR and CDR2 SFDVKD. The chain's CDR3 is CATRPRDSYEQYF. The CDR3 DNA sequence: TGTGCCACCAGGCCTCGGGACAGCTACGAGCAGTACTTC.

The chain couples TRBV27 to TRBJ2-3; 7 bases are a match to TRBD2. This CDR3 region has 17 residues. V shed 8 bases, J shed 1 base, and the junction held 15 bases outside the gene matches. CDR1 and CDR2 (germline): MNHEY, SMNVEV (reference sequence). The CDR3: CASGTLGAGSRTDTQYF. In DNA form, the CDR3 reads TGTGCCAGCGGTACCTTGGGAGCGGGGTCCCGCACAGATACGCAGTATTTT.

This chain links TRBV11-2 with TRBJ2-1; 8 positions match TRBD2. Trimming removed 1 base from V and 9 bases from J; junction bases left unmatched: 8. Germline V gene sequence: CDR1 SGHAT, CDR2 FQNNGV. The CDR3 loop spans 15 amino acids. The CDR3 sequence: CASSLAWTSSGEQFF. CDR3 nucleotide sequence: TGTGCCAGCAGCTTAGCTTGGACTAGCTCGGGTGAGCAGTTCTTC.

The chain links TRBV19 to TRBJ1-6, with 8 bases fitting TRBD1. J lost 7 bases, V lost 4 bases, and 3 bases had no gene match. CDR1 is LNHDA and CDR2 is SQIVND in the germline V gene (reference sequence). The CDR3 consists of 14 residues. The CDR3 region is CASSTQGENSPLHF. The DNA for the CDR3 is TGTGCCAGTAGTACACAGGGGGAAAATTCACCCCTCCACTTT.

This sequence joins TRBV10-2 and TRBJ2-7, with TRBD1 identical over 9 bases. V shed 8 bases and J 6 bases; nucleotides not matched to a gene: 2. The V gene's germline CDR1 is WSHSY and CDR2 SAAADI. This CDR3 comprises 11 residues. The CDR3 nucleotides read TGCGCCAGCGAGGGACAGGGCGAGCAGTACGTC. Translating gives CASEGQGEQYV.

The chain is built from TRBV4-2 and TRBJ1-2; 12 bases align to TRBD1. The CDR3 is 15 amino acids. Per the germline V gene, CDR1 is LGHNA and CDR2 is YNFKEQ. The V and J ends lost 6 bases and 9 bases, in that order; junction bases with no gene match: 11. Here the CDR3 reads CASSKMGTGGISYTF. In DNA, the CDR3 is TGTGCCAGCAGTAAGATGGGGACAGGGGGCATCAGCTACACCTTC.

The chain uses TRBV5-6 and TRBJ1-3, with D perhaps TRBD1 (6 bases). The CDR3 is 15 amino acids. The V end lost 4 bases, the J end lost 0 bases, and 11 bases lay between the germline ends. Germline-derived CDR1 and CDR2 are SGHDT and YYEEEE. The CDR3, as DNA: TGTGCCAGCAGCGCCGACAGGTCCTCTGGAAACACCATATATTTT. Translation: CASSADRSSGNTIYF.

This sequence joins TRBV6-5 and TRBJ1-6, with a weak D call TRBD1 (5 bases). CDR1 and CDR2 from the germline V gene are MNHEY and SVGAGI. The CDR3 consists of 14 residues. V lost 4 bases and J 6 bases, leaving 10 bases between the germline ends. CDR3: CASSWGPSNSPLHF. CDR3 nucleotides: TGTGCCAGCAGTTGGGGCCCGAGTAATTCACCCCTCCACTTT.

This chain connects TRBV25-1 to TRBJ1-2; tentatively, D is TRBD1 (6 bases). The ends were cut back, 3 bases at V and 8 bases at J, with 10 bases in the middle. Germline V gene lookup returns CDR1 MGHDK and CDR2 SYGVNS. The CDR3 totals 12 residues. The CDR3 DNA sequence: TGTGCCAGCAGTGACCTAGACAGGGGCTACACCTTC. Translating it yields CASSDLDRGYTF.

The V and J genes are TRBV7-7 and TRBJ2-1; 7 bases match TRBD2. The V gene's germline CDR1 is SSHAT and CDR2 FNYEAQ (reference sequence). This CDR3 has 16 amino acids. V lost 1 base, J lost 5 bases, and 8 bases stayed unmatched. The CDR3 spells CASSLDAGLGNNEQFF. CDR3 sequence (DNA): TGTGCCAGCAGCTTAGACGCTGGACTAGGAAACAATGAGCAGTTCTTC.

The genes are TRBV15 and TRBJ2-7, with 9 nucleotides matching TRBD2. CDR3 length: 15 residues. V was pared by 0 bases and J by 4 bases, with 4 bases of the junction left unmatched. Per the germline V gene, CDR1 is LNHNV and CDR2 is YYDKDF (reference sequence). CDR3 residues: CATSREIAGVYEQYF. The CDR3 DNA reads TGTGCCACCAGCAGAGAGATAGCGGGGGTTTACGAGCAGTACTTC. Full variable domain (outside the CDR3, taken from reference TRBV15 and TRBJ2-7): DAMVIQNPRYQVTQFGKPVTLSCSQTLNHNVMYWYQQKSSQAPKLLFHYYDKDFNNEADTPDNFQSRRPNTSFCFLDIRSPGLGDTAMYLCATSREIAGVYEQYFGPGTRLTVT.

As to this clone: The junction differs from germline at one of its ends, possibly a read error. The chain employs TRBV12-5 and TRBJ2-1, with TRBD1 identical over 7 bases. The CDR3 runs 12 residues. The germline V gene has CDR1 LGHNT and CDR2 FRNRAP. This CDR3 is CASGLGQNEQFF. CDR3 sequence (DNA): TGTGCTAGTGGCTTGGGACAGAATGAGCAGTTCTTC.

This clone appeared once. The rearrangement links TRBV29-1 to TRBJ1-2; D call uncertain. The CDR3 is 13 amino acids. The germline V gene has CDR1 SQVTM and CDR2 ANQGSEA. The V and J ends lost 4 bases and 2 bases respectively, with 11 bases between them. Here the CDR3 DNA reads TGCAGCGTTGGGGCAGACCCAAACTATGGCTACACCTTC. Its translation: CSVGADPNYGYTF. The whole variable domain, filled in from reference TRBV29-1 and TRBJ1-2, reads SAVISQKPSRDICQRGTSLTIQCQVDSQVTMMFWYRQQPGQSLTLIATANQGSEATYESGFVIDKFPISRPNLTFSTLTVSNMSPEDSSIYLCSVGADPNYGYTFGSGTRLTVV.

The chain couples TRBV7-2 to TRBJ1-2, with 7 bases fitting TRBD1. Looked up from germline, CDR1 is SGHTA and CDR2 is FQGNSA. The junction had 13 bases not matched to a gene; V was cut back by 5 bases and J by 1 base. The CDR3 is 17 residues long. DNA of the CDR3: TGTGCCAGCAGCGCCCGATCGGGACAGTTCCTTAACTATGGCTACACCTTC. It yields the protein CASSARSGQFLNYGYTF.

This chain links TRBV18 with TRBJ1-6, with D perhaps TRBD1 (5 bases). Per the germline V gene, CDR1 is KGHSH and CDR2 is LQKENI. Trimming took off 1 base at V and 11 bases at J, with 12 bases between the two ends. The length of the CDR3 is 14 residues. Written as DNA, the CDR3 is TGTGCCAGCTCACCACGGACGGGGGATCCACCCCTCCACTTT. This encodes CASSPRTGDPPLHF.

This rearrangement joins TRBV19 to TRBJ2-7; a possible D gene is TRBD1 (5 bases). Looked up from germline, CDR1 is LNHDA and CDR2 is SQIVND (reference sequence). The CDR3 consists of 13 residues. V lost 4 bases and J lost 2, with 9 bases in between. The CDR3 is CASSRGNTYEQYF. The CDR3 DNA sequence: TGTGCCAGTAGTAGGGGCAACACCTACGAGCAGTACTTC.

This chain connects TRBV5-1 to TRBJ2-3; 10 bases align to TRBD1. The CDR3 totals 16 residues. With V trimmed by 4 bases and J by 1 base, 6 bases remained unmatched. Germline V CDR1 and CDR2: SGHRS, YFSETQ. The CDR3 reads CASSLGTGARTDTQYF. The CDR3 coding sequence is TGCGCCAGCAGCCTCGGGACAGGGGCTCGCACAGATACGCAGTATTTT.

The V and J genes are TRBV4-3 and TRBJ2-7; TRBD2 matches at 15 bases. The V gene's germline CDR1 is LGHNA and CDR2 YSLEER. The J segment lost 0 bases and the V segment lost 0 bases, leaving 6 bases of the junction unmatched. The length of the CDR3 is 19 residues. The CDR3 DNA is TGCGCCAGCAGCCAAGAAGACGGGACTAGCGGGGGGCCCTCCTACGAGCAGTACTTC. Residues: CASSQEDGTSGGPSYEQYF.

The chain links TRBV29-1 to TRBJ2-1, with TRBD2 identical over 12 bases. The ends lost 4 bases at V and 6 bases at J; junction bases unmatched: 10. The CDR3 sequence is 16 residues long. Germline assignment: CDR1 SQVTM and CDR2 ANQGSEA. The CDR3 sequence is CSVGLAGGPSFNEQFF. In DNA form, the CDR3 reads TGCAGCGTTGGGCTAGCGGGGGGGCCTAGTTTCAATGAGCAGTTCTTC.

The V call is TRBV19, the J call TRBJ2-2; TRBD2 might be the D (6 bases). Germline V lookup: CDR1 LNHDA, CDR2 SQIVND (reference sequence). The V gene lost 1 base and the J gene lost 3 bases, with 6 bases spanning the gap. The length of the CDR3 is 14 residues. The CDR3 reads CASSIAGDTGELFF. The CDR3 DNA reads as TGTGCCAGTAGTATAGCGGGGGACACCGGGGAGCTGTTTTTT.

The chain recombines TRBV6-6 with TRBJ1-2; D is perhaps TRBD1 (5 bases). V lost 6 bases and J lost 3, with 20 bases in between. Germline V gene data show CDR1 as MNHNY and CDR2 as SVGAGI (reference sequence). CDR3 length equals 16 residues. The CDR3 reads CASSAQGGMNHYGYTF. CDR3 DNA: TGTGCCAGCAGCGCGCAGGGAGGGATGAACCACTATGGCTACACCTTC.

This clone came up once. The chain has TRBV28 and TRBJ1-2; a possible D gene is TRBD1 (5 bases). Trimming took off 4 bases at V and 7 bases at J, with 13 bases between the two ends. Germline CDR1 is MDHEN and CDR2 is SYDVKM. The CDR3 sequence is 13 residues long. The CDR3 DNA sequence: TGTGCCAGCAGTTCCAGGGACTCGGCTGGCTACACCTTC. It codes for CASSSRDSAGYTF.

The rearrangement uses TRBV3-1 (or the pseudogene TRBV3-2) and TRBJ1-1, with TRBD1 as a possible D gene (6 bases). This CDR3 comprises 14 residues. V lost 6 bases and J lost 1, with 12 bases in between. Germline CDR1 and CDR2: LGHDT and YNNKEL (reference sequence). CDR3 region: CASRPDSQNTEAFF. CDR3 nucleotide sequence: TGTGCCAGCAGGCCGGACAGCCAGAACACTGAAGCTTTCTTT.

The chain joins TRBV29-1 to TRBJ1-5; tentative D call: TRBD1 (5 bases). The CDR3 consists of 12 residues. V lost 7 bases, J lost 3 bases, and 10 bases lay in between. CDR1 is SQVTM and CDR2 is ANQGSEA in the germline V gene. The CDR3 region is CSAGGVNQPQHF. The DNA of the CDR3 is TGCAGCGCTGGGGGGGTCAATCAGCCCCAGCATTTT.